These 18 T cell receptor beta chains share one sample of origin, sequenced in a study of T-cell memory formation after mild COVID-19. One entry per CDR3 protein results from TCRdb running MiXCR on the 5' RACE reads. Of about 190,000 distinct CDR3 sequences listed, over 9.5% are singletons. Material for sequencing was PBMCs or a T cell subset sorted from them (not recorded which). The receptors shown here come from a man between 18 and 29 years old who had mild COVID-19 (a few samples of this study predate the infection). Cell type and time point are not known.

The chain joins TRBV18 to TRBJ2-3; 12 nucleotides align to TRBD2. Unmatched junction bases numbered 9, after V lost 10 bases and J lost 4 bases. CDR1 and CDR2 from the germline V gene are KGHSH and LQKENI. There are 15 residues in the CDR3. The CDR3 here is CATSWTSGAPDTQYF. Here the CDR3 DNA reads TGTGCCACCTCCTGGACTAGCGGGGCGCCAGATACGCAGTATTTT. Drawing the rest from reference TRBV18 and TRBJ2-3, the complete variable domain is NAGVMQNPRHLVRRRGQEARLRCSPMKGHSHVYWYRQLPEEGLKFMVYLQKENIIDESGMPKERFSAEFPKEGPSILRIQQVVRGDSAAYFCATSWTSGAPDTQYFGPGTRLTVL.

The chain uses TRBV4-1 and TRBJ2-6; D might be TRBD1 or TRBD2, each matching 5 bases. The ends were cut back, 0 bases at V and 0 bases at J, with 15 bases in the middle. The CDR3 length is 19 residues. CDR1 and CDR2 from the germline V gene are MGHRA and YSYEKL. Written as DNA, the CDR3 is TGCGCCAGCAGCCAAGAGGGGGACCTCCGGCTCTCTGGGGCCAACGTCCTGACTTTC. Amino acid sequence: CASSQEGDLRLSGANVLTF.

The rearrangement links TRBV7-8 to TRBJ2-3; TRBD1 is a possible D gene (6 bases). The CDR3 loop spans 14 amino acids. Trimming cost V 5 bases and J 3 bases, with 12 bases left between them. Germline V CDR1 and CDR2: SGHVS, FQNEAQ. CDR3 amino acids: CASSLDRFTDTQYF. CDR3 coding DNA: TGTGCCAGCAGCCTAGACAGGTTTACAGATACGCAGTATTTT.

This rearrangement joins TRBV7-2 to TRBJ2-1, with a weak D call TRBD1 (6 bases). V was trimmed by 2 bases and J by 8 bases, leaving 7 bases between them. CDR1 and CDR2 from the germline V gene are SGHTA and FQGNSA. The CDR3 has 12 amino acids. CDR3 loop: CASSLNRDEQFF. CDR3 in DNA: TGTGCCAGCAGCTTAAACAGGGATGAGCAGTTCTTC.

This clonotype was counted only a few times. CDR3 loop: CASSLDPGRVDTEAFF. In DNA form, the CDR3 reads TGCGCCAGCAGCTTGGATCCAGGGAGGGTTGACACTGAAGCTTTCTTT. V usage is TRBV5-1 and J usage is TRBJ1-1, with D maybe TRBD1 (5 bases). V was cut by 0 bases and J by 3 bases, with 15 bases left in between. Germline V CDR1 and CDR2: SGHRS, YFSETQ. The length of the CDR3 is 16 residues.

This clonotype was seen only a few times. This chain joins TRBV10-3 and TRBJ2-3, with D maybe TRBD2 (7 bases). This CDR3 is 13 amino acids long. Germline CDR1 and CDR2: ENHRY and SYGVKD. Trimming removed 7 bases from V and 4 bases from J, with 12 bases in between. CDR3 residues: CAINGGGADTQYF. The DNA for the CDR3 is TGTGCCATCAACGGCGGGGGCGCAGATACGCAGTATTTT.

CDR3 amino acids: CASTQGDIQYF. Here the CDR3 DNA reads TGTGCCAGCACACAGGGTGACATTCAGTACTTC. The rearrangement links TRBV6-2 or TRBV6-3 to TRBJ2-4; D might be TRBD1 (6 bases). Between the trimmed V and J ends, which lost 7 bases and 8 bases, there was a span of 9 bases. From germline, CDR1 is MNHEY and CDR2 SVGEGT. The CDR3 totals 11 residues.

This clonotype has a count of ten or more. The V gene is TRBV20-1, the J gene TRBJ1-6; no firm D call. The germline V gene has CDR1 DFQATT and CDR2 SNEGSKA (reference sequence). This CDR3 region has 13 residues. The V end was cut by 0 bases, the J end by 9 bases, with 9 bases between. CDR3 residues: CSAREVAGSPLHF. In DNA form, the CDR3 reads TGCAGTGCTAGAGAGGTGGCGGGTTCACCCCTCCACTTT.

V usage is TRBV4-3 and J usage is TRBJ2-3; D assignment may be TRBD1 or TRBD2 (6 bases each). Trimming removed 7 bases at V and 2 bases at J, with 13 bases between. From germline, CDR1 is LGHNA and CDR2 YSLEER. CDR3 length: 14 amino acids. The CDR3 spells CASKLTGATDTQYF. The CDR3 DNA reads as TGCGCCAGCAAACTGACGGGGGCCACAGATACGCAGTATTTT.

This clonotype was seen at least ten times. V and J are TRBV4-3 and TRBJ2-3; the D call may be TRBD1 or TRBD2 (5 bases each). The V end lost 3 bases, the J end lost 4 bases, and 14 bases lay between the germline ends. This CDR3 has 15 amino acids. The germline CDR1 and CDR2 sequences are LGHNA and YSLEER. The CDR3 reads CASSHGARDADTQYF. CDR3 DNA: TGCGCCAGCAGCCACGGGGCCAGGGACGCAGATACGCAGTATTTT.

V gene TRBV18 combines with J gene TRBJ2-5; no reliable D call. This CDR3 comprises 12 residues. Per the germline V gene, CDR1 is KGHSH and CDR2 is LQKENI. V dropped 1 base and J dropped 10 bases, with 10 bases sitting between them. CDR3 region: CASSPLVGGQYF. For the CDR3, the DNA is TGTGCCAGCTCACCACTAGTGGGCGGCCAGTACTTC.

This clonotype has a handful of counts. The chain has TRBV6-5 and TRBJ1-1, with 8 bases aligning to TRBD1. The CDR3 sequence is 14 residues long. Germline CDR1 MNHEY, CDR2 SVGAGI. The trim removed 10 bases at V and 4 bases at J, leaving 11 bases unmatched. The CDR3 here is CATSRTGLGTEAFF. In DNA, the CDR3 is TGTGCCACCAGCCGGACAGGGCTGGGCACTGAAGCTTTCTTT.

CDR3 sequence reads: CASRLGGRENYGYTF. CDR3 sequence (DNA): TGCGCCAGCAGACTTGGGGGGCGCGAGAACTATGGCTACACCTTC. The chain joins TRBV5-1 to TRBJ1-2, with D perhaps matching TRBD1 (6 bases). CDR1 is SGHRS, CDR2 YFSETQ, per germline. CDR3 length: 15 residues. With 5 bases removed from V and 2 bases from J, the gap between germline ends came to 16 bases.

This clonotype appeared a few times. The CDR3 sequence is CASSSIQGGSYEQYF. In DNA form, the CDR3 reads TGTGCCAGCAGCTCCATACAGGGAGGGTCCTACGAGCAGTACTTC. The chain uses TRBV12-3 or TRBV12-4 and TRBJ2-7, with D perhaps matching TRBD2 (7 bases). V was shortened by 6 bases and J by 1 base, with 16 bases between the two germline ends. The CDR3 runs to 15 residues.

A few counts support this clonotype. The chain uses TRBV5-1 and TRBJ2-1; 10 bases match TRBD2. Germline loops: CDR1 SGHRS, CDR2 YFSETQ. CDR3 length equals 15 residues. Trimming took 3 bases from V and 7 from J; bases not matched to a gene: 7. The CDR3 protein is CASSSQRGGRNEQFF. In DNA form, the CDR3 reads TGCGCCAGCAGCTCACAGCGGGGGGGCCGTAATGAGCAGTTCTTC.

DNA of the CDR3: TGCAGTGCTCCCAGCCCGGGACTAGCTAGCCACGAGCAGTACGTC. Its translation: CSAPSPGLASHEQYV. V gene TRBV20-1 combines with J gene TRBJ2-7; 9 nucleotides align to TRBD2. The J segment lost 5 bases and the V segment lost 5 bases, leaving 13 bases of the junction unmatched. Germline values: CDR1 DFQATT, CDR2 SNEGSKA (reference sequence). CDR3 length: 15 residues.

V usage is TRBV27 and J usage is TRBJ2-1; TRBD2 might be the D (5 bases). From germline, CDR1 is MNHEY and CDR2 SMNVEV (reference sequence). The CDR3 runs 11 residues. V dropped 5 bases and J dropped 8 bases, with 7 bases sitting between them. In nucleotides, the CDR3 is TGTGCCAGCAGTCGTAGCGATGAGCAGTTCTTC. Its translation is CASSRSDEQFF.

This clonotype was found a few times. The chain joins TRBV24-1 to TRBJ1-2; no reliable D call. The V gene's germline CDR1 is KGHDR and CDR2 SFDVKD. The CDR3 has 14 residues. V was cut by 3 bases and J by 7 bases, with 14 bases left in between. The CDR3 region has the DNA TGTGCCACCAGTGATATGGACGGATGGGGTGGCTACACCTTC. Encoded protein: CATSDMDGWGGYTF.